The 18 T cell receptor beta chains presented below share a single source sample, sequenced in a study of Graves' ophthalmopathy and Graves' hyperthyroidism. The authors amplified TCR beta CDR3 regions, and they did so from RNA transcripts for repertoire sequencing. In the first round, RT-PCR was carried out with HTBI primers, and a multiplex PCR formed the second round. MiXCR, applied by TCRdb to the multiplex PCR reads, yields one record per CDR3 protein. The top ten hold more than 45% of the sample, which has 260,000 or so distinct CDR3 sequences, 45% to 55% seen once. The sequenced sample consisted of peripheral blood. These receptor sequences come from an adult man with Graves' ophthalmopathy.

The chain has TRBV7-2 and TRBJ1-4; 7 bases agree with TRBD1. With V trimmed by 5 bases and J by 2 bases, 8 bases remained unmatched. CDR3 length: 16 residues. The germline gives CDR1 SGHTA, CDR2 FQGNSA. The CDR3 DNA follows: TGTGCCAGCAGCCCCGACCCAGGGGGGACTAATGAAAAACTGTTTTTT. This gives the protein CASSPDPGGTNEKLFF.

The chain couples TRBV24-1 to TRBJ1-5, with 7 nucleotides matching TRBD1. The CDR3 covers 17 residues. Trimming at V came to 4 bases and at J to 2 bases, leaving 10 bases not matched to a gene. Germline V gene lookup returns CDR1 KGHDR and CDR2 SFDVKD. CDR3 coding DNA: TGTGCCACCAGTGACCCTAACAGGGGTCGGGGCAATCAGCCCCAGCATTTT. This sequence encodes CATSDPNRGRGNQPQHF.

The chain has TRBV20-1 and TRBJ1-4; D possibly corresponds to TRBD1 (6 bases). CDR1 is DFQATT, CDR2 SNEGSKA, per germline (reference sequence). V was pared by 1 base and J by 7 bases, with 16 bases between. This CDR3 is 15 amino acids long. The CDR3 DNA reads as TGCAGTGCTAGAGGGGTCTTTCAGGGGACTGAAAAACTGTTTTTT. This codes for CSARGVFQGTEKLFF.

This rearrangement joins TRBV19 to TRBJ1-5; 9 bases align to TRBD1. The V gene's germline CDR1 is LNHDA and CDR2 SQIVND (reference sequence). Trimming took 8 bases from V and 0 from J; bases not matched to a gene: 8. The CDR3 is 16 residues long. CDR3 in DNA: TGTGCCAGTGCTGGGACAGGGATCTATAGCAATCAGCCCCAGCATTTT. Encoded protein: CASAGTGIYSNQPQHF.

This clonotype was counted only a few times. The J gene is TRBJ1-2, the V gene TRBV29-1; possible D gene TRBD1, 6 bases. The germline gives CDR1 SQVTM, CDR2 ANQGSEA. This CDR3 is 12 amino acids long. V was cut by 1 base and J by 6 bases, with 9 bases left in between. DNA for the CDR3: TGCAGCGTTGAAGGCAGGGGACATGGCTACACCTTC. Protein sequence: CSVEGRGHGYTF. Variable domain in full (rest from reference TRBV29-1 and TRBJ1-2): SAVISQKPSRDICQRGTSLTIQCQVDSQVTMMFWYRQQPGQSLTLIATANQGSEATYESGFVIDKFPISRPNLTFSTLTVSNMSPEDSSIYLCSVEGRGHGYTFGSGTRLTVV.

The V call is TRBV7-2, the J call TRBJ1-1; D uncertain. The V and J ends lost 2 bases and 2 bases respectively, with 6 bases between them. This CDR3 is 13 amino acids long. From germline, CDR1 is SGHTA and CDR2 FQGNSA. The chain's CDR3 is CASSLMPNTEAFF. The CDR3 DNA reads as TGTGCCAGCAGCTTAATGCCAAACACTGAAGCTTTCTTT.

This clonotype was detected only a few times. This chain joins TRBV9 and TRBJ2-5; a weak D match, TRBD2 (7 bases). Germline lookup yields CDR1 SGDLS and CDR2 YYNGEE. The CDR3 length is 15 residues. The V gene lost 0 bases and the J gene lost 5 bases, with 14 bases spanning the gap. CDR3 region: CASSVALGGGETQYF. For the CDR3, the DNA is TGTGCCAGCAGCGTAGCTTTAGGGGGAGGGGAGACCCAGTACTTC. Supplemented by reference TRBV9 and TRBJ2-5, the full variable domain reads DSGVTQTPKHLITATGQRVTLRCSPRSGDLSVYWYQQSLDQGLQFLIQYYNGEERAKGNILERFSAQQFPDLHSELNLSSLELGDSALYFCASSVALGGGETQYFGPGTRLLVL.

Only a few counts were recorded for this clonotype. In nucleotides, the CDR3 is TGTGCCAGCAGCCGGGCGCGTCAGCCCCAGCATTTT. It yields the protein CASSRARQPQHF. The genes are TRBV5-6 and TRBJ1-5; D ambiguous. Germline loops: CDR1 SGHDT, CDR2 YYEEEE. CDR3 length: 12 residues. The ends were cut back, 4 bases at V and 6 bases at J, with 8 bases in the middle.

This clonotype was detected a few times. The gene calls are TRBV10-3 and TRBJ2-7, with 9 bases fitting TRBD2. The CDR3 has 14 residues. Trimming took 8 bases from V and 6 from J; bases not matched to a gene: 11. Germline V gene data show CDR1 as ENHRY and CDR2 as SYGVKD. The CDR3 loop is CAIAAGTSSPEQYF. CDR3 coding DNA: TGTGCCATCGCTGCCGGGACTAGCTCGCCCGAGCAGTACTTC.

In this sample, this clonotype turned up once. The rearrangement links TRBV12-3 or TRBV12-4 to TRBJ2-7; the D gene is possibly TRBD2 (5 bases). The CDR3 consists of 14 residues. The V and J ends lost 6 bases and 6 bases respectively, with 18 bases between them. CDR3 bases: TGTGCCAGCAGCCAAGCGGCTAGCCGCCGCGAGCAGTACTTC. It specifies CASSQAASRREQYF.

This rearrangement joins TRBV6-5 to TRBJ1-2; D call uncertain. The CDR3 has 15 residues. V was trimmed by 7 bases and J by 7 bases, leaving 22 bases between them. Per germline, CDR1 MNHEY and CDR2 SVGAGI. The CDR3 DNA is TGTGCCAGCACTACCTCAGCGGGCAGCTTAGGTGGCTACACCTTC. Translated: CASTTSAGSLGGYTF.

V is TRBV7-3 and J is TRBJ1-5, with 7 bases that match TRBD1. Germline CDR1 is SGHTA and CDR2 is FQGTGA. The CDR3 is 15 residues long. Trimming cost V 5 bases and J 4 bases; bases outside gene matches: 8. CDR3 loop: CASSLSGGGNQPQHF. CDR3 DNA: TGTGCCAGCAGCCTTTCAGGGGGGGGGAATCAGCCCCAGCATTTT.

This clonotype was seen many times. This chain uses TRBV7-3 with TRBJ2-7; no firm D call. Deletions cut 5 bases from V and 4 bases from J, with 9 bases between. Germline assignment: CDR1 SGHTA and CDR2 FQGTGA. The CDR3 has 12 residues. This CDR3 is CASSPDGYEQYF. Here the CDR3 DNA reads TGTGCCAGCAGCCCGGACGGTTACGAGCAGTACTTC.

The genes are TRBV7-6 and TRBJ2-2; 9 bases line up with TRBD2. The CDR3 consists of 18 residues. Trimming cost V 5 bases and J 6 bases; bases outside gene matches: 16. CDR1 SGHVS and CDR2 FNYEAQ come from the germline V gene. The CDR3 DNA reads as TGTGCCAGCAGCCCCCGGTCGGTAGCGGGAGTTGTTTCCGGGGAGCTGTTTTTT. Amino acids: CASSPRSVAGVVSGELFF.

The chain carries TRBV29-1 and TRBJ2-7; D is ambiguous. Germline V gene lookup returns CDR1 SQVTM and CDR2 ANQGSEA. Trimming took 0 bases from V and 2 from J, leaving 14 bases between them. The CDR3 is made up of 15 amino acids. The CDR3 nucleotides are TGCAGCGTTGAAGATCGAGGTGGCAGAACCTACGAGCAGTACTTC. Residues: CSVEDRGGRTYEQYF.

The chain employs TRBV12-3 or TRBV12-4 and TRBJ1-1, with D unresolved. The CDR3 has 14 residues. V lost 5 bases and J 1 base, leaving 11 bases between the germline ends. Here the CDR3 reads CASSPRQANTEAFF. The CDR3 DNA follows: TGTGCCAGCAGTCCCCGCCAGGCGAACACTGAAGCTTTCTTT.

A word on this clonotype: The junction departs from the called germline gene at one end, perhaps through a read error. The chain combines TRBV2 with TRBJ2-5, with D tentatively TRBD1 (7 bases). CDR1 is SNHLY and CDR2 is FYNNEI in the germline V gene. The CDR3 totals 13 residues. CDR3 nucleotide sequence: TGTGCCAGCAAGGAGGGGGCCGTGGAGACCCAGCACTTC. Translation gives CASKEGAVETQHF.

The chain recombines TRBV20-1 with TRBJ1-2, with D hard to call. V lost 0 bases, J lost 4 bases, and 15 bases lay in between. The CDR3 length is 15 residues. Per germline, CDR1 DFQATT and CDR2 SNEGSKA (reference sequence). The CDR3: CSARDLAVTTYGYTF. CDR3 DNA sequence: TGCAGTGCTAGAGATTTGGCAGTTACGACCTATGGCTACACCTTC.